This T cell receptor (beta chain) emerged from a study of blood T cell repertoires in COVID-19. Study in general: COVID-19 samples, acute and convalescent, were from the United States, Italy and Spain. Sources were T cells, B-cell-depleted T cells, or PBMCs; the material itself was cDNA or gDNA.

CDR3 length: 14 amino acids. Germline V gene sequence: CDR1 SGHDT, CDR2 YYEEEE. The V and J ends lost 2 bases and 3 bases, in that order; junction bases with no gene match: 3. Original handling: Amplification of reference gene primers provided the estimated nucleated cell counts. Repertoires were generated with immunoSEQ multiplex PCR, while TCRdb's copy carries only in-frame clones and drops some. The DNA was the basis for D and trimming; V, J and clone size are from that table. The data contain roughly 30,000 clones, around 84% of them singletons. The chain has TRBV5-6 and TRBJ1-1, with 8 bases that match TRBD1. The specimen sequenced was peripheral blood. This TCR was recovered from a human donor with acute or convalescent COVID-19. The donor label of this sample is uncertain. The CDR3 region has the DNA TGTGCCAGCAGCTTTTGGACAGGGCACACTGAAGCTTTCTTT. Protein: CASSFWTGHTEAFF.